Listed here is a single T cell receptor (beta chain). Each donor was administered nivolumab, ipilimumab, aspirin, low-dose cyclophosphamide and low-dose radiotherapy. The data stem from a study of low-dose radiotherapy and immunotherapy resistance in tumors. First-strand cDNA used TRAV- and TRBV-specific primers, covering alpha and beta chains. Amplification, which lasted 20 to 25 PCR cycles, used a constant-region primer and V-primer adapter to amplify TCRs. TCRdb analysed the reads with MiXCR anew, one entry per CDR3 protein. The sample has 12,000 to 15,000 distinct CDR3 sequences; approximately 68% are singletons. V was clipped by 2 bases and J by 2 bases; unmatched bases: 4. CDR1 SNHLY and CDR2 FYNNEI come from the germline V gene. This CDR3 region has 15 residues.

The chain has TRBV2 and TRBJ2-5, with 8 bases lining up with TRBD2. The TCR originated in a human donor with advanced metastatic prostate, ovarian, gallbladder or colorectal cancer (not recorded which). This table probably holds off-target reads from a library built for another chain. This CDR3 reads CASSESGGLQETQYF. CDR3 DNA: TGTGCCAGCAGTGAAAGCGGGGGACTACAAGAGACCCAGTACTTC.